These T cell receptor beta chains were read from a single sample in a study of cytomegalovirus exposure and HLA in healthy donors. The method was immunoSEQ multiplex PCR; TCRdb's version includes in-frame clones alone and lacks a portion of them. The data contain about 140,000 clones, 82% of them singletons. The sample taken for sequencing was PBMCs. These receptors originate from a young man in good health and CMV-seropositive. Both conserved end residues are part of each CDR3. Each record gives: CDR3 length, V gene, J gene, CDR3 protein.

CDR3 length: 14
V gene: TRBV6-6
J gene: TRBJ1-1
CDR3 protein: CASAFTGVNTEAFF

CDR3 length: 16
V gene: TRBV14
J gene: TRBJ1-1
CDR3 protein: CASSQGKTGLTTEAFF

CDR3 length: 13
V gene: TRBV4-1
J gene: TRBJ2-7
CDR3 protein: CASSEDRSYEQYF

CDR3 length: 15
V gene: TRBV5-1
J gene: TRBJ2-7
CDR3 protein: CASSFDGTSGYEQYF

CDR3 length: 17
V gene: TRBV5-6
J gene: TRBJ1-3
CDR3 protein: CASSSGGGMISGNTIYF

CDR3 length: 16
V gene: TRBV7-2
J gene: TRBJ2-7
CDR3 protein: CASSPRGGHVSYEQYF

CDR3 length: 15
V gene: TRBV6-5
J gene: TRBJ2-1
CDR3 protein: CASSYLAGGRGEQFF

CDR3 length: 15
V gene: TRBV28
J gene: TRBJ1-3
CDR3 protein: CASREVRGSGNTIYF

CDR3 length: 14
V gene: TRBV29-1
J gene: TRBJ2-1
CDR3 protein: CSVLGLLTYNEQFF

CDR3 length: 14
V gene: TRBV28
J gene: TRBJ1-5
CDR3 protein: CASRTVPSNQPQHF

CDR3 length: 16
V gene: TRBV28
J gene: TRBJ2-1
CDR3 protein: CASSLRVGQGGNEQFF

CDR3 length: 16
V gene: TRBV29-1
J gene: TRBJ1-2
CDR3 protein: CSVEAGTPFRGYGYTF

CDR3 length: 13
V gene: TRBV29-1
J gene: TRBJ2-7
CDR3 protein: CSASLGQGYEQYF

CDR3 length: 13
V gene: TRBV19
J gene: TRBJ1-5
CDR3 protein: CASWTGTFQPQHF

CDR3 length: 15
V gene: TRBV7-8
J gene: TRBJ2-4
CDR3 protein: CASSFGSGSVNIQYF

CDR3 length: 16
V gene: TRBV5-5
J gene: TRBJ2-1
CDR3 protein: CASSSLVSGSYNEQFF

CDR3 length: 16
V gene: TRBV18
J gene: TRBJ2-5
CDR3 protein: CASSHALTGEMETQYF

CDR3 length: 18
V gene: TRBV25-1
J gene: TRBJ2-3
CDR3 protein: CASSERTGGVYSTDTQYF

CDR3 length: 18
V gene: TRBV11-2
J gene: TRBJ2-1
CDR3 protein: CASRYPLAGEGSYNEQFF

CDR3 length: 13
V gene: TRBV28
J gene: TRBJ1-1
CDR3 protein: CASIHKSGGGAFF

CDR3 length: 14
V gene: TRBV6-1
J gene: NA
CDR3 protein: CASSDMTRSDEQYF

CDR3 length: 14
V gene: TRBV14
J gene: TRBJ2-7
CDR3 protein: CASSPKGGFYEQYF

CDR3 length: 14
V gene: TRBV7-9
J gene: TRBJ2-5
CDR3 protein: CASAVDGRRETQYF

CDR3 length: 13
V gene: TRBV27
J gene: TRBJ1-1
CDR3 protein: CASSLSGGGEAFF

CDR3 length: 13
V gene: TRBV7-9
J gene: TRBJ2-3
CDR3 protein: CASSTLQGDTQYF

CDR3 length: 14
V gene: TRBV27
J gene: TRBJ2-7
CDR3 protein: CASSSRGRTYEQYF

CDR3 length: 15
V gene: TRBV2
J gene: TRBJ1-4
CDR3 protein: CASEGDHSTNEKLFF

CDR3 length: 13
V gene: TRBV27
J gene: TRBJ2-3
CDR3 protein: CTSSFRGPDTQYF

CDR3 length: 13
V gene: TRBV19
J gene: TRBJ1-5
CDR3 protein: CASSYLLNQPQHF

CDR3 length: 13
V gene: TRBV6-5
J gene: TRBJ1-4
CDR3 protein: CASTPGGSEKLFF

CDR3 length: 16
V gene: TRBV7-9
J gene: TRBJ2-1
CDR3 protein: CASSLGLAGSYNEQFF

CDR3 length: 13
V gene: TRBV30
J gene: TRBJ2-7
CDR3 protein: CAWSVGLAYEQYF

CDR3 length: 15
V gene: TRBV6-1
J gene: TRBJ2-3
CDR3 protein: CASSTTSGREDTQYF

CDR3 length: 17
V gene: TRBV5-6
J gene: TRBJ2-7
CDR3 protein: CASSLAPSGSLSYEQYF

CDR3 length: 15
V gene: TRBV5-4
J gene: TRBJ2-7
CDR3 protein: CASSAGLAVNYEQYF

CDR3 length: 17
V gene: TRBV7-8
J gene: TRBJ1-3
CDR3 protein: CASREGRSLHSGNTIYF

CDR3 length: 15
V gene: TRBV5-6
J gene: TRBJ2-7
CDR3 protein: CASSLQGGPPGEQYF

CDR3 length: 15
V gene: TRBV6-6
J gene: TRBJ2-3
CDR3 protein: CASSASGRAGDTQYF

CDR3 length: 15
V gene: TRBV15
J gene: TRBJ1-2
CDR3 protein: CATSRVRTGSSGYTF

CDR3 length: 13
V gene: TRBV7-3
J gene: TRBJ2-1
CDR3 protein: CASSLDSGDEQFF

CDR3 length: 15
V gene: TRBV5-1
J gene: TRBJ2-1
CDR3 protein: CASSTGTGGYNEQFF

CDR3 length: 14
V gene: TRBV28
J gene: TRBJ2-7
CDR3 protein: CASSPSREPYEQYF

CDR3 length: 15
V gene: TRBV6-1
J gene: TRBJ1-4
CDR3 protein: CASSEAAGYNEKLFF